These T cell receptor beta chains were read from a single sample in a study of monozygotic twins with inflammatory bowel disease. Each CDR3 protein gets one entry in TCRdb, which reprocessed the 5' RACE reads and gives no DNA. The sample holds a few hundred thousand distinct CDR3 sequences. Input material: blood. These TCRs come from a human donor with ulcerative colitis or Crohn's disease, or a healthy co-twin of an affected twin (not recorded which). Each CDR3 is given with its conserved first and last residue. Expanded clones are given a class, and other clones once, few, many or no size at all.

J,size,V,CDR3
TRBJ1-1,-,TRBV18,CASSPRRVGNTEAFF
TRBJ2-5,-,TRBV6-5,CASSYSGKETQYF
TRBJ1-1,-,TRBV20-1,CSASTVNTEAFF
TRBJ2-3,-,TRBV25-1,CASSELSGGPVDTQYF
TRBJ2-3,-,TRBV5-1,CASRPGTSGGASTDTQYF
TRBJ1-6,-,TRBV3-1,CASSRGDGGQSPLHF
TRBJ1-1,-,TRBV11-2,CASSLEQGGHTEAFF
TRBJ1-2,-,TRBV15,CATSRDRREYDGYTF
TRBJ1-3,-,TRBV20-1,CSAGPGPGNTIYF
TRBJ2-7,-,TRBV5-6,CASSLRGLLSYEQYF
TRBJ2-7,-,TRBV20-1,CSASGVTGTSTHEQYF
TRBJ2-4,-,TRBV19,CASSILQGNIQYF
TRBJ2-1,-,TRBV7-9,CASSGDRQGDGNEQFF
TRBJ2-1,-,TRBV5-1,CASSLVANEQFF
TRBJ2-2,-,TRBV12-3/TRBV12-4,CASGLPRRLAGYTGELFF
TRBJ2-6,-,TRBV20-1,CSASTVLGANVLTF
TRBJ2-7,-,TRBV2,CASSEPDEQYF
TRBJ2-7,-,TRBV25-1,CASLGQSYEQYF
TRBJ2-2,-,TRBV7-6,CASSLAYSTSELFF
TRBJ2-7,-,TRBV18,CASSPYGYEQYF
TRBJ2-3,-,TRBV12-3/TRBV12-4,CASSLAHPDTQYF
TRBJ1-1,-,TRBV5-1,CASIGGGTEAFF
TRBJ1-1,-,TRBV6-4,CASRGWNTEAFF
TRBJ1-6,-,TRBV20-1,CSATLDDRESSPLHF
TRBJ2-5,-,TRBV25-1,CASRVWETQYF
TRBJ1-2,-,TRBV20-1,CSARERGPNYGYTF
TRBJ2-2,-,TRBV7-7,CASSLGGAGGTGELFF
TRBJ2-1,-,TRBV24-1,CATSDSGAGDNEQFF
TRBJ1-2,-,TRBV15,CATSRGTGFSLGYTF
TRBJ2-7,-,TRBV9,CASSVGVVPADEQYF
TRBJ2-7,-,TRBV4-2,CASSKKEGLHYEQYF
TRBJ1-1,-,TRBV29-1,CSVGDSSTNTEAFF
TRBJ1-6,-,TRBV3-1,CASSQDRRVSPLHF
TRBJ2-3,-,TRBV5-1,CASKASGRGSTDTQYF
TRBJ2-1,-,TRBV5-1,CASSLGTRSSYNEQFF
TRBJ2-1,-,TRBV10-3,CAISLHGAGNEQFF
TRBJ2-1,-,TRBV5-6,CASSYPLAGLRGEQFF
TRBJ1-1,-,TRBV13,CASSGPGQTAPEAFF
TRBJ1-1,-,TRBV27,CASSSNLRNTEAFF
TRBJ2-2,-,TRBV5-1,CASSLRGDAGELFF
TRBJ1-6,-,TRBV6-1,CASSEAPQGNSPLHF
TRBJ2-5,-,TRBV4-2,CASSQGAGLSETQYF
TRBJ2-5,-,TRBV13,CASSTRVEVEETQYF
TRBJ2-7,-,TRBV7-2,CASSFGEGGGTYEQYF
TRBJ1-6,-,TRBV5-1,CASSLGHRVDSPLHF
TRBJ2-3,medium-sized,TRBV7-2,CASSFRWGPTDTQYF
TRBJ2-5,-,TRBV29-1,CSVEALYRVGGETQYF